This passage covers 22 T cell receptor beta chains from one sample sequenced in a study of T cell repertoires in cytomegalovirus infection. TCRdb recomputed calls from the reads with MiXCR, one row per CDR3 protein. The sample holds about 320,000 distinct CDR3 sequences, more than 8% seen once. Sequencing input: PBMCs. The receptors here all came from a human donor in good health (CMV status not recorded). Some clones in this sample may be carry-over from other donors' samples.

This clonotype came up a few times. The chain recombines TRBV3-1 with TRBJ1-3, with a possible D match to TRBD1 (6 bases). Trimming cost V 4 bases and J 4 bases, with 8 bases left between them. This CDR3 has 13 amino acids. The germline CDR1 and CDR2 sequences are LGHDT and YNNKEL (reference sequence). The CDR3 region is CASSRDRGNTIYF. CDR3 nucleotides: TGTGCCAGCAGCCGCGACAGGGGAAACACCATATATTTT.

Only a few counts were recorded for this clonotype. The J gene is TRBJ2-3, the V gene TRBV27; 14 bases fit TRBD2. J was trimmed by 4 bases and V by 5 bases; bases with no gene match: 14. The CDR3 has 19 amino acids. CDR1 MNHEY and CDR2 SMNVEV come from the germline V gene (reference sequence). The CDR3 DNA follows: TGTGCCAGCAGTCGGAGGGGACTAGCGGGAGTTGGGTGGGCAGATACGCAGTATTTT. Translation: CASSRRGLAGVGWADTQYF.

This clonotype was observed a few times. V is TRBV20-1 and J is TRBJ1-1; D is unresolved. CDR3 length: 14 amino acids. V dropped 6 bases and J dropped 4 bases, with 18 bases sitting between them. Germline lookup yields CDR1 DFQATT and CDR2 SNEGSKA (reference sequence). The CDR3 loop is CSATRAGVLTEAFF. DNA for the CDR3: TGCAGTGCCACTCGGGCCGGGGTACTCACTGAAGCTTTCTTT.

Ten or more counts support this clonotype. The chain employs TRBV12-3 or TRBV12-4 and TRBJ1-2; 7 bases align to TRBD1. Trimming removed 5 bases from V and 0 bases from J; junction bases left unmatched: 6. The CDR3 runs to 15 residues. Here the CDR3 reads CASSARDSPNYGYTF. CDR3 nucleotide sequence: TGTGCCAGCAGTGCCCGGGACAGTCCTAACTATGGCTACACCTTC.

This clonotype was counted at least ten times. This chain links TRBV20-1 with TRBJ1-3; D gene uncertain. The CDR3 runs to 14 residues. The V gene lost 3 bases and the J gene lost 0 bases, with 9 bases spanning the gap. Germline CDR1 DFQATT, CDR2 SNEGSKA (reference sequence). The CDR3 nucleotides read TGCAGTGCTAGGGCGGGCGGCTCTGGAAACACCATATATTTT. Amino acids: CSARAGGSGNTIYF.

This clonotype was observed at least ten times. This chain uses TRBV7-2 with TRBJ1-5; a weak D match, TRBD1 (6 bases). V was trimmed by 2 bases and J by 5 bases, leaving 13 bases between them. CDR1 is SGHTA, CDR2 FQGNSA, per germline. The CDR3 is 15 amino acids. The CDR3, as DNA: TGTGCCAGCAGCTTATCGACAGGAGGGGATCAGCCCCAGCATTTT. Its protein is CASSLSTGGDQPQHF.

This clonotype occurred a few times. This chain joins TRBV20-1 and TRBJ2-5; tentatively, D is TRBD2 (7 bases). With 0 bases removed from V and 4 bases from J, the gap between germline ends came to 15 bases. This CDR3 comprises 15 residues. CDR1 and CDR2 (germline): DFQATT, SNEGSKA (reference sequence). CDR3 sequence: CSARDPRGAGETQYF. Here the CDR3 DNA reads TGCAGTGCTAGAGATCCCCGGGGGGCAGGAGAGACCCAGTACTTC.

V and J are TRBV19 and TRBJ1-5; D possibly corresponds to TRBD1 (6 bases). Trimming left V 10 bases short and J 6 bases short, with 16 bases between. The germline V gene has CDR1 LNHDA and CDR2 SQIVND (reference sequence). The length of the CDR3 is 13 residues. CDR3 sequence reads: CATSGGGSQPQHF. CDR3 bases: TGTGCCACCTCCGGGGGCGGTAGTCAGCCCCAGCATTTT.

This rearrangement joins TRBV6-2 or TRBV6-3 to TRBJ2-4; 8 positions agree with TRBD2. This CDR3 region has 15 residues. Trimming at V came to 8 bases and at J to 0 bases, leaving 6 bases not matched to a gene. Germline V CDR1 and CDR2: MNHEY, SVGEGT. CDR3 amino acids: CASLGLALAKNIQYF. The CDR3, as DNA: TGTGCCAGCCTTGGACTAGCCTTAGCCAAAAACATTCAGTACTTC.

This clonotype was counted ten times or more. The chain is built from TRBV7-6 and TRBJ2-2, with D perhaps TRBD1 or TRBD2 (6 bases each). The CDR3 has 16 residues. Germline assignment: CDR1 SGHVS and CDR2 FNYEAQ. Deletions cut 3 bases from V and 4 bases from J, with 15 bases between. In DNA form, the CDR3 reads TGTGCCAGCAGCTTCTTCCCGGGGGCTGGCACCGGGGAGCTGTTTTTT. It yields the protein CASSFFPGAGTGELFF. The complete variable domain, with remaining parts taken from reference TRBV7-6 and TRBJ2-2, reads GAGVSQSPRYKVTKRGQDVALRCDPISGHVSLYWYRQALGQGPEFLTYFNYEAQQDKSGLPNDRFSAERPEGSISTLTIQRTEQRDSAMYRCASSFFPGAGTGELFFGEGSRLTVL.

The chain is built from TRBV29-1 and TRBJ1-2, with 7 bases fitting TRBD1. Looked up from germline, CDR1 is SQVTM and CDR2 is ANQGSEA. The CDR3 runs 12 residues. J was trimmed by 3 bases and V by 6 bases; bases with no gene match: 4. The DNA for the CDR3 is TGCAGCGTGGGGGACAGCTACTATGGCTACACCTTC. Translated, it gives CSVGDSYYGYTF.

This clonotype was seen repeatedly, ten times or more. Here the CDR3 reads CSAPSGGGLTYEQYF. The CDR3 DNA reads TGCAGTGCTCCAAGCGGGGGAGGATTAACCTACGAGCAGTACTTC. The chain links TRBV20-1 to TRBJ2-7; 8 positions agree with TRBD2. This CDR3 has 15 amino acids. V gave up 5 bases and J gave up 2 bases; unmatched junction bases: 11. Per germline, CDR1 DFQATT and CDR2 SNEGSKA (reference sequence).

V gene TRBV19 combines with J gene TRBJ1-2; no clear D. The CDR3 is 13 amino acids. From germline, CDR1 is LNHDA and CDR2 SQIVND (reference sequence). Trimming pared 9 bases from V and 5 bases from J, leaving 16 bases between. This CDR3 reads CASSKAQLYGYTF. The DNA for the CDR3 is TGTGCCAGCTCGAAAGCCCAACTATATGGCTACACCTTC.

This clonotype was found many times. V usage is TRBV7-2 and J usage is TRBJ2-1; TRBD2 matches at 14 bases. J was trimmed by 7 bases and V by 2 bases; bases with no gene match: 13. Per germline, CDR1 SGHTA and CDR2 FQGNSA. The length of the CDR3 is 19 residues. This CDR3 is CASSLRGGRLAGGRNEQFF. The CDR3 region has the DNA TGTGCCAGCAGCTTACGGGGAGGCCGACTAGCGGGGGGGCGGAATGAGCAGTTCTTC.

This clonotype was seen repeatedly, ten times or more. The chain links TRBV12-3 or TRBV12-4 to TRBJ2-1; TRBD2 matches at 7 bases. The V gene end was trimmed by 6 bases and the J gene end by 3 bases; junction bases not matched to a gene: 8. The CDR3 sequence is 15 residues long. CDR3: CASSHLADFYNEQFF. The CDR3 region has the DNA TGTGCCAGCAGCCATCTAGCGGATTTCTACAATGAGCAGTTCTTC.

This clonotype has more than one count but fewer than ten. This chain uses TRBV3-1 with TRBJ2-1; D is undetermined. Germline V gene sequence: CDR1 LGHDT, CDR2 YNNKEL (reference sequence). This CDR3 region has 16 residues. V shed 1 base and J shed 9 bases, with 19 bases lying between them. The CDR3 loop is CASSQGGARTGREQFF. CDR3 nucleotides: TGTGCCAGCAGCCAAGGGGGTGCTCGCACGGGCCGTGAGCAGTTCTTC.

This clonotype was seen a few times. This chain connects TRBV23-1 to TRBJ1-1; D not resolved. TRBV23-1 is assigned to the ORF class and has an uncertain function. CDR3 size: 15 residues. Trimming left V 5 bases short and J 5 bases short, with 18 bases between. The CDR3 spells CASSSSATVETEAFF. DNA of the CDR3: TGCGCCAGCAGTTCGTCCGCCACCGTGGAGACTGAAGCTTTCTTT.

This chain connects TRBV11-2 to TRBJ1-2, with D hard to call. V was cut by 8 bases and J by 8 bases, with 6 bases left in between. Germline CDR1 is SGHAT and CDR2 is FQNNGV. This CDR3 spans 9 amino acids. This CDR3 is CASVRGYTF. DNA for the CDR3: TGTGCCAGCGTAAGAGGCTACACCTTC.

In this sample, this clonotype turned up once. J is TRBJ2-3 and V is TRBV12-3 or TRBV12-4, with D uncertain. Between the trimmed V and J ends, which lost 1 base and 2 bases, there was a span of 13 bases. The CDR3 sequence is 16 residues long. In nucleotides, the CDR3 is TGTGCCAGCAGTTTAGTTTTAGGTTCAGTCACAGATACGCAGTATTTT. It translates to CASSLVLGSVTDTQYF.

This clonotype was seen ten or more times. This chain uses TRBV7-2 with TRBJ2-7; D perhaps matches TRBD2 (6 bases). Trimming cost V 2 bases and J 5 bases, with 10 bases left between them. CDR1 and CDR2 from the germline V gene are SGHTA and FQGNSA. There are 13 residues in the CDR3. CDR3 DNA: TGTGCCAGCAGCTTACGGAGGGCCCACGAGCAGTACTTC. Its protein product is CASSLRRAHEQYF.

The chain employs TRBV25-1 and TRBJ1-2; possible D gene TRBD1, 5 bases. V dropped 5 bases and J dropped 8 bases, with 21 bases sitting between them. The germline CDR1 and CDR2 sequences are MGHDK and SYGVNS. The CDR3 consists of 15 residues. CDR3 DNA: TGTGCCAGCAGTCCTCAGGGTGATGGGTTTGAGGGCTACACCTTC. Encoded protein: CASSPQGDGFEGYTF.

This clonotype was counted many times. The chain links TRBV7-9 to TRBJ2-2; perhaps TRBD1 as D (5 bases). The CDR3 sequence is 13 residues long. V lost 5 bases and J 6 bases, leaving 10 bases between the germline ends. Germline assignment: CDR1 SEHNR and CDR2 FQNEAQ (reference sequence). The CDR3 spells CASSQRGAGELFF. CDR3 nucleotide sequence: TGTGCCAGCAGCCAAAGGGGCGCCGGGGAGCTGTTTTTT.